Shown below are 15 T cell receptor beta chains from a single sample sequenced in a study of blood T cell repertoires in COVID-19. TCRdb's table, derived via immunoSEQ multiplex PCR, lists solely in-frame clones and lacks some. There are 150,000 to 200,000 clones in the sample; 88% occur only once, and about 26% lies in the top ten. Sequenced input: peripheral blood. These receptors originate from a man aged 60 to 69 with acute or convalescent COVID-19.

The chain recombines TRBV19 with TRBJ1-2, with TRBD1 matching over 9 bases. The CDR3 is 14 amino acids. The germline gives CDR1 LNHDA, CDR2 SQIVND (reference sequence). V was clipped by 4 bases and J by 4 bases; unmatched bases: 4. The CDR3 region has the DNA TGTGCCAGTAGTACCCGGGACAGGGTCTATGGCTACACCTTC. It encodes CASSTRDRVYGYTF.

The CDR3 region has the DNA TGTGCCTGGAGTGTAAGGATGTGGGCAGCGAACACCGGGGAGCTGTTTTTT. Amino acids: CAWSVRMWAANTGELFF. The chain has TRBV30 and TRBJ2-2, with D unclear. Looked up from germline, CDR1 is GTSNPN and CDR2 is SVGIG (reference sequence). Trimming removed 0 bases from V and 0 bases from J, with 14 bases in between. The CDR3 loop spans 17 amino acids.

The chain joins TRBV27 to TRBJ2-3, with TRBD2 identical over 11 bases. Germline CDR1 reads MNHEY; CDR2 reads SMNVEV (reference sequence). J lost 7 bases, V lost 5 bases, and 11 bases had no gene match. The CDR3 extends over 16 amino acids. CDR3 residues: CASSTPGLAAGNTQYF. CDR3 coding DNA: TGTGCCAGCAGTACCCCGGGACTAGCGGCCGGGAATACGCAGTATTTT.

This sequence joins TRBV10-3 and TRBJ2-7; 7 positions match TRBD1. The trim removed 8 bases at V and 5 bases at J, leaving 6 bases unmatched. The germline V gene has CDR1 ENHRY and CDR2 SYGVKD. The CDR3 consists of 12 residues. The CDR3 protein is CAIGDRDDEQYF. The CDR3 coding sequence is TGTGCCATCGGAGACAGGGACGACGAGCAGTACTTC.

The rearrangement links TRBV6-5 to TRBJ2-5; 9 nucleotides line up with TRBD1. V lost 6 bases, J lost 7 bases, and 12 bases stayed unmatched. Looked up from germline, CDR1 is MNHEY and CDR2 is SVGAGI. This CDR3 has 15 residues. CDR3 amino acids: CASRGQGMGVLTQYF. The CDR3 nucleotides are TGTGCCAGCAGAGGACAGGGGATGGGCGTTTTGACCCAGTACTTC.

The V gene is TRBV25-1, the J gene TRBJ2-3, with D perhaps TRBD2 (6 bases). V shed 4 bases and J shed 6 bases, with 17 bases lying between them. Germline CDR1 and CDR2: MGHDK and SYGVNS. CDR3 length: 15 amino acids. CDR3 loop: CASSAPSSGLDTQYF. Written as DNA, the CDR3 is TGTGCCAGCAGTGCACCATCGAGCGGGCTGGATACGCAGTATTTT.

This rearrangement joins TRBV5-6 to TRBJ1-2; 7 bases agree with TRBD1. The V segment lost 0 bases and the J segment 2 bases; nucleotides outside the gene matches: 7. Germline lookup yields CDR1 SGHDT and CDR2 YYEEEE. There are 16 residues in the CDR3. CDR3 region: CASSLGAGQANYGYTF. In DNA, the CDR3 is TGTGCCAGCAGCTTGGGCGCAGGACAGGCCAACTATGGCTACACCTTC.

V and J are TRBV10-3 and TRBJ1-2, with D maybe TRBD1 (5 bases). Germline CDR1 ENHRY, CDR2 SYGVKD. The CDR3 is made up of 13 amino acids. Trimming took 11 bases from V and 2 from J, leaving 15 bases between them. The CDR3 is CASQSDSNYGYTF. CDR3 coding DNA: TGTGCCTCCCAGAGCGACAGCAACTATGGCTACACCTTC.

The CDR3 region has the DNA TGTGCCAGCAGCCACAGGCCGGGGTTGGATATTGAAAAACTGTTTTTT. Its protein is CASSHRPGLDIEKLFF. The V and J genes are TRBV3-1 (or the pseudogene TRBV3-2) and TRBJ1-4; D not resolved. CDR1 is LGHDT, CDR2 YNNKEL, per germline (reference sequence). V dropped 3 bases and J dropped 7 bases, with 18 bases sitting between them. The CDR3 length is 16 residues.

V gene TRBV19 combines with J gene TRBJ2-1, with 10 bases fitting TRBD2. The ends lost 3 bases at V and 8 bases at J; junction bases unmatched: 7. The CDR3 extends over 15 amino acids. CDR1 LNHDA and CDR2 SQIVND come from the germline V gene (reference sequence). The CDR3 protein is CASSIRSSGSDEQFF. Written as DNA, the CDR3 is TGTGCCAGTAGTATTAGGTCTAGCGGGAGTGATGAGCAGTTCTTC.

J is TRBJ1-2 and V is TRBV24-1; 9 nucleotides line up with TRBD1. The V gene's germline CDR1 is KGHDR and CDR2 SFDVKD. Trimming cost V 2 bases and J 3 bases; bases outside gene matches: 6. The CDR3 runs to 16 residues. This chain's CDR3 is CATSDSFDRGDYGYTF. In nucleotides, the CDR3 is TGTGCCACCAGTGATTCGTTTGACAGGGGGGACTATGGCTACACCTTC.

The chain is built from TRBV2 and TRBJ1-3, with D uncertain. Per the germline V gene, CDR1 is SNHLY and CDR2 is FYNNEI. The CDR3 covers 14 residues. The V end was cut by 4 bases, the J end by 2 bases, with 9 bases between. In DNA, the CDR3 is TGTGCCAGCAGTGCCGGGGATACTGGAAACACCATATATTTT. Translating it yields CASSAGDTGNTIYF.

The chain employs TRBV30 and TRBJ1-2; TRBD1 is a possible D gene (5 bases). CDR3 length: 12 amino acids. V lost 1 base to trimming and J lost 4 bases, with 7 bases between them. Germline V gives CDR1 GTSNPN, CDR2 SVGIG (reference sequence). The CDR3: CAWSAGGYGYTF. In DNA, the CDR3 is TGTGCCTGGAGTGCCGGGGGCTATGGCTACACCTTC.

The chain links TRBV9 to TRBJ2-7; 7 positions agree with TRBD1. Germline V gene sequence: CDR1 SGDLS, CDR2 YYNGEE. The CDR3 spans 15 residues. The V and J ends lost 1 base and 4 bases, in that order; junction bases with no gene match: 8. DNA for the CDR3: TGTGCCAGCAGCGTATCAGGACAGGCGGGTTACGAGCAGTACTTC. Protein sequence: CASSVSGQAGYEQYF.

This clone has a single count. V and J are TRBV29-1 and TRBJ2-7, with TRBD1 as a possible D gene (5 bases). From germline, CDR1 is SQVTM and CDR2 ANQGSEA. Trimming removed 8 bases at V and 1 base at J, with 15 bases between. The CDR3 is 13 amino acids. CDR3 DNA sequence: TGCAGCATCATCGACAGCTTTTCCTACGAGCAGTACTTC. Its translation is CSIIDSFSYEQYF.